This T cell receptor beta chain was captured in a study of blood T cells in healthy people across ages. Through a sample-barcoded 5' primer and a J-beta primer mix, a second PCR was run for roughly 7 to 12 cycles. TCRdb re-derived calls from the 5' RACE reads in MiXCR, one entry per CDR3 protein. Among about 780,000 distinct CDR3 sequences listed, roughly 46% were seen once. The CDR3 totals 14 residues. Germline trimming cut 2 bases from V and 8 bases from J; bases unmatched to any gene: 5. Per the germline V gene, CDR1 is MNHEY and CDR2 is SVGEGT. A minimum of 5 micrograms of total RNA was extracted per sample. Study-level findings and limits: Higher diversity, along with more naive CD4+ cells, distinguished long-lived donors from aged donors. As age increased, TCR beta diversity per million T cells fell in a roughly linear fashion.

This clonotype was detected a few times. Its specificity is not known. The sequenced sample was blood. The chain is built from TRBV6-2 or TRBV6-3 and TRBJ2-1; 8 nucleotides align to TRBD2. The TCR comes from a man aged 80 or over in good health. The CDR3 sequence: CASSYIAGSYEQFF. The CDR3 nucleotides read TGTGCCAGCAGTTACATAGCGGGAAGCTATGAGCAGTTCTTC.